The entry below describes one T cell receptor (beta chain). This entry belongs to a study of control samples from healthy donors and cancer patients. The germline V and J ends were trimmed by 0 bases and 2 bases, with 11 bases remaining between them. In germline, CDR1 is SGHAT, CDR2 FQNNGV. The CDR3 sequence is 15 residues long. Produced via immunoSEQ multiplex PCR; TCRdb's table is partial and in-frame only. The table lists about 90,000 clones, 90% of them singletons. The clonotype was recovered from a woman aged 18-29 years in good health. The chain has TRBV11-2 and TRBJ2-7; D remains ambiguous. The sample consisted of blood. CDR3 DNA: TGTGCCAGCAGCTTAGAGTTTCTACGCACCTACGAGCAGTACTTC. This sequence encodes CASSLEFLRTYEQYF.